This TCR beta chain was recorded in a study of blood T cell repertoires in COVID-19. Method: immunoSEQ multiplex PCR; TCRdb's copy keeps in-frame clones and lacks some. The data show fewer than 500,000 clones, with 87% seen just once and approximately 2% held by the top ten. The CDR3 is 13 residues long. Per the germline V gene, CDR1 is MDHEN and CDR2 is SYDVKM. Between the trimmed V and J ends, which lost 2 bases and 5 bases, there was a span of 9 bases. The receptor comes from a young woman with acute COVID-19. The sample taken for sequencing was PBMCs or T cells enriched from blood (not recorded which). The chain recombines TRBV28 with TRBJ1-2; TRBD1 might be the D (5 bases). The CDR3 loop is CASSLSQGYGYTF. DNA for the CDR3: TGTGCCAGCAGTTTAAGTCAGGGTTATGGCTACACCTTC.